The 15 T cell receptor beta chains presented below share a single source sample, sequenced in a study of EBV T-cell therapy then PD-1 blockade in nasopharyngeal carcinoma. These receptors have no known antigen. Noted treatment: AdE1-LMPpoly-expanded autologous EBV-specific T-cell therapy followed by anti-PD-1 nivolumab. TCRdb keeps only in-frame clones here, not all; method: immunoSEQ multiplex PCR. The table has 15,000 to 20,000 clones, roughly 84% seen once; the top ten hold under 30%. The input for sequencing was CD8+ T cells from blood, taken at day 0 from a patient whose treatment included autologous EBV-specific T cells and nivolumab. These receptors originate from a middle-aged man with nasopharyngeal carcinoma.

Here the CDR3 DNA reads TGTGCCAGCACCCAGACAGGGGGCCGTTTCTACGAGCAGTACTTC. Protein product: CASTQTGGRFYEQYF. The chain has TRBV7-8 and TRBJ2-7; 10 positions match TRBD1. The CDR3 runs to 15 residues. The trim removed 7 bases at V and 3 bases at J, leaving 9 bases unmatched. Germline V gene lookup returns CDR1 SGHVS and CDR2 FQNEAQ.

The rearrangement joins TRBV28 to TRBJ2-7; TRBD1 aligns across 9 bases. The CDR3 extends over 14 amino acids. In germline, CDR1 is MDHEN, CDR2 SYDVKM. J lost 7 bases, V lost 1 base, and 5 bases had no gene match. This chain's CDR3 is CASSLSTGGSEQYF. The CDR3 DNA follows: TGTGCCAGCAGTTTATCTACAGGGGGCAGTGAGCAGTACTTC. The variable domain in full, with the rest retrieved from reference TRBV28 and TRBJ2-7, is DVKVTQSSRYLVKRTGEKVFLECVQDMDHENMFWYRQDPGLGLRLIYFSYDVKMKEKGDIPEGYSVSREKKERFSLILESASTNQTSMYLCASSLSTGGSEQYFGPGTRLTVT.

The chain recombines TRBV5-1 with TRBJ2-5; TRBD2 might be the D (6 bases). V was pared by 1 base and J by 4 bases, with 11 bases between. Germline CDR1 reads SGHRS; CDR2 reads YFSETQ. This CDR3 region has 14 residues. CDR3 DNA sequence: TGCGCCAGCAGCTTGTGGGGGGTGGCAGAGACCCAGTACTTC. Translating gives CASSLWGVAETQYF.

This chain uses TRBV7-2 with TRBJ2-7; D remains unclear. Trimming took off 1 base at V and 0 bases at J, with 7 bases between the two ends. This CDR3 is built from 14 residues. Germline V gives CDR1 SGHTA, CDR2 FQGNSA. The CDR3 is CASSLGAYSYEQYF. CDR3 DNA sequence: TGTGCCAGCAGCTTAGGGGCCTACTCCTACGAGCAGTACTTC.

V usage is TRBV27 and J usage is TRBJ1-5; 10 nucleotides align to TRBD1. The V gene's germline CDR1 is MNHEY and CDR2 SMNVEV (reference sequence). Germline trimming cut 1 base from V and 3 bases from J; bases unmatched to any gene: 6. This CDR3 spans 17 amino acids. This CDR3 is CASSLFGQGVNNQPQHF. The CDR3 bases are TGTGCCAGCAGTTTATTTGGACAGGGGGTGAACAATCAGCCCCAGCATTTT.

This chain connects TRBV28 to TRBJ2-1, with 7 bases matching TRBD1. This CDR3 is built from 17 residues. V lost 5 bases and J lost 8; bases outside the gene matches: 18. Looked up from germline, CDR1 is MDHEN and CDR2 is SYDVKM. CDR3 loop: CASSRNHYQQGRDEQFF. The CDR3, as DNA: TGTGCCAGCAGTCGAAACCACTACCAACAGGGGCGGGATGAGCAGTTCTTC.

This clone was counted only a few times. The chain combines TRBV28 with TRBJ1-5, with unresolved D. Germline values: CDR1 MDHEN, CDR2 SYDVKM. V gave up 3 bases and J gave up 0 bases, with 9 bases separating them. The CDR3 spans 15 residues. The chain's CDR3 is CASSLIGASNQPQHF. The CDR3 nucleotides read TGTGCCAGCAGTTTGATAGGAGCTAGCAATCAGCCCCAGCATTTT.

This rearrangement joins TRBV12-3 or TRBV12-4 to TRBJ1-1; D is unclear. V shed 3 bases and J shed 1 base, with 3 bases lying between them. There are 12 residues in the CDR3. Here the CDR3 DNA reads TGTGCCAGCAGTTTGTGGAACACTGAAGCTTTCTTT. Translated, it gives CASSLWNTEAFF.

The rearrangement uses TRBV5-6 and TRBJ1-5; no clear D. This CDR3 has 14 amino acids. Germline CDR1 reads SGHDT; CDR2 reads YYEEEE. The germline V and J ends were trimmed by 3 bases and 0 bases, with 7 bases remaining between them. CDR3 protein: CASSSPNSNQPQHF. CDR3 nucleotides: TGTGCCAGCAGCTCCCCAAATAGCAATCAGCCCCAGCATTTT. The complete variable domain, with remaining parts taken from reference TRBV5-6 and TRBJ1-5, reads DAGVTQSPTHLIKTRGQQVTLRCSPKSGHDTVSWYQQALGQGPQFIFQYYEEEERQRGNFPDRFSGHQFPNYSSELNVNALLLGDSALYLCASSSPNSNQPQHFGDGTRLSIL.

The rearrangement joins TRBV5-6 to TRBJ2-3; 7 bases align to TRBD1. CDR3 length: 16 residues. Trimming took 5 bases from V and 3 from J; bases not matched to a gene: 12. The germline CDR1 and CDR2 sequences are SGHDT and YYEEEE. The CDR3 here is CASRMTWGQRTDTQYF. DNA of the CDR3: TGTGCCAGCAGAATGACTTGGGGACAGAGAACAGATACGCAGTATTTT.

This chain joins TRBV3-1 (or the pseudogene TRBV3-2) and TRBJ2-2; D not resolved. V was shortened by 0 bases and J by 0 bases, with 11 bases between the two germline ends. The length of the CDR3 is 17 residues. The germline CDR1 and CDR2 sequences are LGHDT and YNNKEL (reference sequence). For the CDR3, the DNA is TGTGCCAGCAGCCAAGATGCCCCGGGTACGAACACCGGGGAGCTGTTTTTT. Translation: CASSQDAPGTNTGELFF.

The rearrangement joins TRBV7-2 to TRBJ2-2; D could derive from TRBD1 or TRBD2 (5 bases each). This CDR3 is 19 amino acids long. The germline V gene encodes CDR1 SGHTA and CDR2 FQGNSA. The V end was cut by 5 bases, the J end by 1 base, with 23 bases between. CDR3 sequence: CASSRGPAGTGKNTGELFF. The CDR3 nucleotides are TGTGCCAGCAGCCGGGGCCCCGCCGGGACCGGGAAGAACACCGGGGAGCTGTTTTTT.

V gene TRBV9 combines with J gene TRBJ2-2; perhaps TRBD1 as D (5 bases). The CDR3 extends over 16 amino acids. Germline assignment: CDR1 SGDLS and CDR2 YYNGEE. V dropped 0 bases and J dropped 1 base, with 10 bases sitting between them. CDR3 in amino acids: CASSVVAGLNTGELFF. The CDR3 nucleotides read TGTGCCAGCAGCGTAGTGGCAGGGTTGAACACCGGGGAGCTGTTTTTT.

V gene TRBV7-9 combines with J gene TRBJ1-2; no reliable D call. The CDR3 length is 14 residues. CDR1 SEHNR and CDR2 FQNEAQ come from the germline V gene (reference sequence). V was trimmed by 5 bases and J by 4 bases, leaving 14 bases between them. The CDR3 coding sequence is TGTGCCAGCAGCGGACTCACCAAGGGCTATGGCTACACCTTC. This translates into CASSGLTKGYGYTF.

The chain couples TRBV6-5 to TRBJ2-5, with 9 positions matching TRBD1. CDR1 MNHEY and CDR2 SVGAGI come from the germline V gene. V shed 6 bases and J 5 bases; nucleotides not matched to a gene: 7. The CDR3 runs to 14 residues. In DNA form, the CDR3 reads TGTGCCAGCAGGGACAGGGGTCTCAGCGAGACCCAGTACTTC. It specifies CASRDRGLSETQYF.